This T cell receptor (beta chain) was recovered during a study of Graves' ophthalmopathy and Graves' hyperthyroidism. The overall study: Blood was drawn at initial diagnosis, before any treatment.

Remarks on this clonotype: Its target is not known.

This CDR3 comprises 15 residues. The germline CDR1 and CDR2 sequences are LNHNV and YYDKDF (reference sequence). V lost 3 bases and J lost 7, with 16 bases in between. RNA transcripts yielded amplified TCR beta CDR3 regions. The first round was an RT-PCR with HTBI primers, and the second round was a multiplex PCR. TCRdb itself ran the multiplex PCR reads through MiXCR, one entry per CDR3 protein. The profile shows about 57,000 distinct CDR3 sequences, roughly half of them singletons. Study-wide results and limits: From stable hyperthyroidism, ophthalmopathy was separated by a 13-signature model with 85% to 90% sensitivity and roughly 84% specificity.

The evidence that diagnosis relied on was clinical symptoms, serum thyroxine, TRAb, thyroid ultrasound and orbital computed tomography. The PBMCs were taken from approximately 11 ml of fresh peripheral blood. The specimen sequenced was peripheral blood. The TCR sequence derives from an adult woman with Graves' ophthalmopathy. The rearrangement links TRBV15 to TRBJ2-1, with D unclear. The CDR3 nucleotides read TGTGCCACCAGCAGCCCAGTCCAAGTCGGGAATGAGCAGTTCTTC. This gives the protein CATSSPVQVGNEQFF.